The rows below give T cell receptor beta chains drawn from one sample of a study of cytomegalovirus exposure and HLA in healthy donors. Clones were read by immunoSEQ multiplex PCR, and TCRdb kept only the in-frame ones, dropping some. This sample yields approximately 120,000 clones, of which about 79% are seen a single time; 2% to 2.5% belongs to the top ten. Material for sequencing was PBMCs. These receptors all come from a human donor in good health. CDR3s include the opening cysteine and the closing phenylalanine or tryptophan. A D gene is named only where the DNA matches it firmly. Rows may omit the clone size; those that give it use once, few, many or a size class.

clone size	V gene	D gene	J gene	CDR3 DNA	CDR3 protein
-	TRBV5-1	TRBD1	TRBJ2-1	TGCGCCAGCAGCGCCACCGGGACAGGGGGAGGCAATGAGCAGTTCTTC	CASSATGTGGGNEQFF
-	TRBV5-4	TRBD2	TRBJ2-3	TGTGCCAGCAGGAGGACTAGCGGGAGCACAGATACGCAGTATTTT	CASRRTSGSTDTQYF
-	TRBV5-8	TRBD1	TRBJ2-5	TGTGCCAGCAGCGTATCCCTAAACAGGGGCGTGGAGACCCAGTACTTC	CASSVSLNRGVETQYF
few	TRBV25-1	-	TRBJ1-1	TGTGCCAGCACAACAGGGACACACACTGAAGCTTTCTTT	CASTTGTHTEAFF
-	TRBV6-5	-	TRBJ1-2	TGTGCCAGCAGTTACTCACAGAGCTCTAACTATGGCTACACCTTC	CASSYSQSSNYGYTF
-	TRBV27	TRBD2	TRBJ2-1	TGTGCCAGCAGTTCCTACAGCGGGAGGGCCCTGAATGAGCAGTTCTTC	CASSSYSGRALNEQFF
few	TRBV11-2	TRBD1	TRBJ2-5	TGTGCCAGCAGCTCATCCAGGGGGCTAGAGACCCAGTACTTC	CASSSSRGLETQYF
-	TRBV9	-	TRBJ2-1	TGTGCCAGCAGCGTAGGCACTAGGCGTGGATACTCCTACAATGAGCAGTTCTTC	CASSVGTRRGYSYNEQFF
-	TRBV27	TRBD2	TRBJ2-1	TGTGCCAGCAGTCTAGCGGGCGGGGCCACCTACAATGAGCAGTTCTTC	CASSLAGGATYNEQFF
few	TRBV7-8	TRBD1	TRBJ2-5	TGTGCCAGCAGAGAAATCCGGGGACAGGGTTCGGGGGAGACCCAGTACTTC	CASREIRGQGSGETQYF
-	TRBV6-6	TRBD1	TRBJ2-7	TGTGCCAGCAGTGGAAGTACAGGGGGCAGGTCCTACGAGCAGTACTTC	CASSGSTGGRSYEQYF
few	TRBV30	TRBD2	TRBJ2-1	TGTGCCTGGAGTCCGGGACTAGCGGGAGGGAGGAGCTCCTACAATGAGCAGTTCTTC	CAWSPGLAGGRSSYNEQFF
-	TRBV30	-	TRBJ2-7	TGTGCCTGGGGAACAGGGCGGGGGTACGAGCAGTACTTC	CAWGTGRGYEQYF
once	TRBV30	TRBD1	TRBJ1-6	TGTGCCTGGAGTCCAATCCCCGGGACAGGGGACTCACCCCTCCACTTT	CAWSPIPGTGDSPLHF
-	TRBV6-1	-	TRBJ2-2	TGTGCCATCAGGGGGGCGATCTCCACCGGGGAGCTGTTTTTT	CAIRGAISTGELFF
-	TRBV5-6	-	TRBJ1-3	TGTGCCAGCAGCTTGGACAGGCGGGGTACCATATATTTT	CASSLDRRGTIYF
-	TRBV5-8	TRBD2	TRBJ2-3	TGTGCCAGCAGTCGCCGACTAGCGGTTAGCACAGATACGCAGTATTTT	CASSRRLAVSTDTQYF
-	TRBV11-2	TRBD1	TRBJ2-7	TGTGCCAGCAGCTTAGGACAGGGGATCCCCTACGAGCAGTACTTC	CASSLGQGIPYEQYF
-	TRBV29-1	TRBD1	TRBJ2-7	TGCAGCGTCCAACCGACAGGGCGCGAGCAGTACTTC	CSVQPTGREQYF
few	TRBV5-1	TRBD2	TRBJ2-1	TGCGCCAGCGGATTCTCCGGGACTAGCGGGACAAGCTCCTACAATGAGCAGTTCTTC	CASGFSGTSGTSSYNEQFF
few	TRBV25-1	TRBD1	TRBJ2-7	TGTGCCAGTACCGGGACAGGGAAATACGAGCAGTACTTC	CASTGTGKYEQYF
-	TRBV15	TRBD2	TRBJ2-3	TGTGCCACCACCACGGGAGGGGGAACCACAGATACGCAGTATTTT	CATTTGGGTTDTQYF
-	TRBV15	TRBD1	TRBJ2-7	TGTGCCACCAGCAGAGATCAGGGGGACTACGAGCAGTACTTC	CATSRDQGDYEQYF